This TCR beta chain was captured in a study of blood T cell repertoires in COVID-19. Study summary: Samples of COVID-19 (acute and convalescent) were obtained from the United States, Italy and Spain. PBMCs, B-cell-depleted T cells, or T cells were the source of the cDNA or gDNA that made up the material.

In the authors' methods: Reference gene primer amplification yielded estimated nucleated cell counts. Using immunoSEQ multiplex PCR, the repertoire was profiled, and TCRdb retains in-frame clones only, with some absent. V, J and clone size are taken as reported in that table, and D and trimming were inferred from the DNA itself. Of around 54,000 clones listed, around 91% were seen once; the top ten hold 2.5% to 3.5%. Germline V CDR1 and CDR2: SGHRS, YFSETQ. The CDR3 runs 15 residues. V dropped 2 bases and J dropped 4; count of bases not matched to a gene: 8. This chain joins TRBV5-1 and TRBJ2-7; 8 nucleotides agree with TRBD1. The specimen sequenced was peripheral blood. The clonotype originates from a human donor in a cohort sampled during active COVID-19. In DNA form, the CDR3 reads TGCGCCAGCAGCTTCTTTCAAGGACAGGGATACGAGCAGTACTTC. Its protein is CASSFFQGQGYEQYF. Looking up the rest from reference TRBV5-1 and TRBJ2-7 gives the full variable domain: KAGVTQTPRYLIKTRGQQVTLSCSPISGHRSVSWYQQTPGQGLQFLFEYFSETQRNKGNFPGRFSGRQFSNSRSEMNVSTLELGDSALYLCASSFFQGQGYEQYFGPGTRLTVT.